This T cell receptor beta chain derives from a study of vaccination and CD4 T cells after COVID-19. General study findings and limits: Median reactive clonotypes, those recognizing SARS-CoV-2, rose from 21 to 38, not significantly.

The treatment denotes: roughly 11-day PBMC culture with coronavirus spike peptide pools or control peptides (ViraFEST assay). Samples of CD4+ T cells were obtained from the unexposed donor before the COVID-19 pandemic (2011-2018). Investigators exposed CD4+ T cells from unexposed donors to SARS-CoV-2 S/N and four cold-coronavirus spikes, as cells permitted. This clonotype turned up a few times. The antigen remains unidentified. The assay that was used to sequence DNA from cultured CD4+ T cells was the Oncomine TCR Beta short-read assay. Researchers extracted genomic DNA from CD4+ T cells that had been cultured. TCRdb reprocessed the PCR reads via MiXCR and lists one record per CDR3 protein. Of about 5,600 distinct CDR3 sequences in the sample, roughly 44% were seen once. Sequenced material: CD4+ T cells from blood, cultured in vitro. The TCR originated in a human donor in good health.

Here the CDR3 DNA reads TGTGCCAGCGCCAAATTACAGGGCTTCCAAGAGACCCAGTACTTC. Translation gives CASAKLQGFQETQYF. The chain combines TRBV6-1 with TRBJ2-5; a possible D gene is TRBD1 (6 bases). There are 15 residues in the CDR3. Trimming cost V 8 bases and J 1 base, with 17 bases left between them. Germline assignment: CDR1 MNHNS and CDR2 SASEGT.